This is a list of T cell receptor beta chains from one sample in a study of long-term antiretroviral therapy in people with HIV. Sequencing used immunoSEQ multiplex PCR; TCRdb keeps in-frame clones, though not all of them. The sample records 30,000 to 40,000 clones, approximately 80% being singletons. The specimen was unsorted PBMCs, collected 2 years after starting antiretroviral therapy. The receptors originated from a woman aged 45-65 years with HIV. The CDR3 runs from the conserved cysteine through the conserved F or W. The D gene is left open where the match is weak. Clone sizes are given selectively: once, few, many, or a class where the clone is expanded.

>few|14|TRBD1|TRBV7-9|TRBJ1-6
CASSPGTGSSPLHF
TGTGCCAGCAGCCCCGGGACAGGGTCTTCACCCCTCCACTTT
>-|13|-|TRBV7-2|TRBJ2-2
CASSLRETGELFF
TGTGCCAGCTCTCTTAGGGAAACCGGGGAGCTGTTTTTT
>-|14|TRBD1|TRBV30|TRBJ1-4
CAWTGGASGEKLFF
TGTGCCTGGACAGGGGGCGCATCGGGTGAAAAACTGTTTTTT
>-|15|TRBD1|TRBV6-5|TRBJ2-7
CASSRGDRGTYEQYF
TGTGCCAGCAGCCGAGGGGACAGGGGGACCTACGAGCAGTACTTC
>-|15|-|TRBV15|TRBJ1-1
CATSSGSGGYTEAFF
TGTGCCACCAGCAGCGGATCGGGGGGATACACTGAAGCTTTCTTT
>-|16|TRBD2|TRBV5-6|TRBJ2-3
CASSLALAGVTDTQYF
TGTGCCAGCAGCTTGGCCCTAGCGGGGGTCACAGATACGCAGTATTTT
>-|16|-|TRBV27|TRBJ1-2
CASSLQKDWARGGYTF
TGTGCCAGCAGTTTACAGAAGGATTGGGCCCGGGGGGGCTACACCTTC
>-|14|TRBD1|TRBV6-6|TRBJ2-3
CLTGTGGPTDTQYF
TGTTTGACCGGAACAGGGGGCCCCACAGATACGCAGTATTTT
>-|16|TRBD2|TRBV4-2|TRBJ2-1
CASSQDERGTYNEQFF
TGTGCCAGCAGCCAAGATGAGCGGGGGACTTACAATGAGCAGTTCTTC
>medium-sized|11|TRBD1|TRBV29-1|TRBJ1-5
CSVLHSGGRHF
TGCAGCGTCCTTCACTCAGGGGGTAGGCATTTT
>-|15|-|TRBV2|TRBJ1-2
CASSAGWGGRDGYTF
TGTGCCAGCAGTGCTGGATGGGGAGGTAGGGATGGCTACACCTTC
>-|15|-|TRBV29-1|TRBJ2-1
CSVPPTGLRGNEQFF
TGCAGCGTTCCTCCAACCGGACTTCGGGGGAATGAGCAGTTCTTC
>-|16|TRBD1|TRBV27|TRBJ1-2
CASISNPGQGANGYTF
TGTGCCAGCATCTCCAATCCGGGACAGGGGGCAAATGGCTACACCTTC
>-|13|-|TRBV2|TRBJ1-2
CASSLDSGYGYTF
TGTGCCAGCAGTTTGGACAGCGGGTATGGCTACACCTTC
>-|12|-|TRBV6-6|TRBJ2-7
CASSTADYEQYF
TGTGCCAGCTCCACGGCGGACTACGAGCAGTACTTC
>few|15|-|TRBV2|TRBJ1-5
CASSGTEDFNQPQHF
TGTGCCAGCAGTGGGACGGAGGATTTCAATCAGCCCCAGCATTTT
>few|15|-|TRBV11-2|TRBJ2-2
CASREGSGNTGELFF
TGTGCCAGCAGGGAGGGCTCCGGGAACACCGGGGAGCTGTTTTTT
>-|15|TRBD2|TRBV19|TRBJ2-3
CASMGVGAGTDTQYF
TGTGCCAGTATGGGGGTGGGAGCGGGGACCGATACGCAGTATTTT
>-|14|-|TRBV5-4|TRBJ2-5
CASSPRGGIETQYF
TGTGCCAGCAGCCCCAGAGGGGGGATAGAGACCCAGTACTTC
>few|12|-|TRBV6-5|TRBJ1-1
CASSTGNTEAFF
TGTGCCAGCAGTACAGGGAACACTGAAGCTTTCTTT
>-|14|-|TRBV30|TRBJ1-2
CAWSVGTSLGGYTF
TGTGCCTGGAGTGTAGGGACCAGCTTAGGTGGCTACACCTTC
>-|15|TRBD1|TRBV19|TRBJ1-1
CASSVISGGGTEAFF
TGTGCCAGTAGTGTCATCTCAGGGGGCGGCACTGAAGCTTTCTTT
>-|14|TRBD1|TRBV19|TRBJ2-5
CASSIGQDQETQYF
TGTGCCAGTAGTATCGGACAGGACCAAGAGACCCAGTACTTC
>-|14|TRBD1|TRBV6-1|TRBJ1-1
CASSLTGLGTEAFF
TGTGCCAGCAGCTTGACAGGGTTAGGCACTGAAGCTTTCTTT
>-|17|-|TRBV30|TRBJ2-1
CAWSVHGALVSYNEQFF
TGTGCCTGGAGTGTACATGGAGCCTTAGTCTCCTACAATGAGCAGTTCTTC
>medium-sized|15|TRBD1|TRBV7-3|TRBJ2-3
CASSFTGAGADTQYF
TGTGCCAGCAGCTTCACAGGGGCCGGGGCAGATACGCAGTATTTT
>-|14|-|TRBV5-1|TRBJ1-6
CASSLGGDNSPLHF
TGCGCCAGCAGCTTGGGCGGGGATAATTCACCCCTCCACTTT
>-|15|TRBD1|TRBV11-3|TRBJ1-1
CASSPGTGEGTEAFF
TGTGCCAGCAGCCCCGGGACAGGGGAGGGCACTGAAGCTTTCTTT
>-|15|-|TRBV7-8|TRBJ2-5
CASSRTGTNQETQYF
TGTGCCAGCAGCCGAACCGGGACAAATCAAGAGACCCAGTACTTC
>-|13|-|TRBV4-1|TRBJ2-5
CASSPNWEETQYF
TGCGCCAGCAGCCCGAACTGGGAAGAGACCCAGTACTTC
>-|15|-|TRBV4-2|TRBJ2-5
CASSQDGTGKETQYF
TGTGCCAGCAGCCAAGACGGAACAGGGAAGGAGACCCAGTACTTC
>-|15|-|TRBV7-9|TRBJ1-2
CASSLESQGSYGYTF
TGTGCCAGCAGCTTAGAATCCCAAGGGTCCTATGGCTACACCTTC
>-|15|TRBD1|TRBV10-3|TRBJ2-5
CAIRGAGTGQETQYF
TGTGCCATCAGGGGGGCCGGGACAGGGCAAGAGACCCAGTACTTC
>few|13|TRBD1|TRBV12-5|TRBJ1-2
CASGSSGGWGYTF
TGTGCTAGTGGTTCTTCAGGGGGCTGGGGCTACACCTTC
>-|15|-|TRBV6-6|TRBJ1-4
CASRLDSATNEKLFF
TGTGCCAGCAGATTAGACAGTGCAACTAATGAAAAACTGTTTTTT
>-|15|-|TRBV5-1|TRBJ2-1
CASRYNQDSYNEQFF
TGCGCCAGCAGGTATAATCAGGACTCCTACAATGAGCAGTTCTTC
>-|13|-|TRBV29-1|TRBJ2-7
CSVDGVGAHEQYF
TGCAGCGTTGACGGTGTGGGGGCCCACGAGCAGTACTTC
>-|14|TRBD1|TRBV13|TRBJ1-1
CASKKGGGNTEAFF
TGTGCCAGCAAGAAAGGGGGCGGAAACACTGAAGCTTTCTTT